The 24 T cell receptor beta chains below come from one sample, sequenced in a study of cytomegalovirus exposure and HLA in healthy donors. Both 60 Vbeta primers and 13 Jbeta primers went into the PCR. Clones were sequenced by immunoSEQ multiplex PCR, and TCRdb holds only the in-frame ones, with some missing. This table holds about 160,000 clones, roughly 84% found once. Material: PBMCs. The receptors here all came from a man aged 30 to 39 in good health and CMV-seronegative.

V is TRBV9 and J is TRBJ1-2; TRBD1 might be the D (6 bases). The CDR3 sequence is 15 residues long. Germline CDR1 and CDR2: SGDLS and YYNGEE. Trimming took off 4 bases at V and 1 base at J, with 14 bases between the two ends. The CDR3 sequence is CASSPRGGINYGYTF. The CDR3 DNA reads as TGTGCCAGCAGCCCGAGGGGGGGAATTAACTATGGCTACACCTTC. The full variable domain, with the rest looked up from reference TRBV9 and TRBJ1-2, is DSGVTQTPKHLITATGQRVTLRCSPRSGDLSVYWYQQSLDQGLQFLIQYYNGEERAKGNILERFSAQQFPDLHSELNLSSLELGDSALYFCASSPRGGINYGYTFGSGTRLTVV.

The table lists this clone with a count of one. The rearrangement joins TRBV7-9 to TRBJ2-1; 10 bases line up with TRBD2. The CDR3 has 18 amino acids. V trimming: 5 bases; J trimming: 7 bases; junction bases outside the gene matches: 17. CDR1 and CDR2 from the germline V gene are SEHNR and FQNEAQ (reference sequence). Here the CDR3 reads CASSQSVVSGRTKNEQFF. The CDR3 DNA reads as TGTGCCAGCAGCCAGAGCGTCGTTAGCGGGAGGACCAAAAATGAGCAGTTCTTC.

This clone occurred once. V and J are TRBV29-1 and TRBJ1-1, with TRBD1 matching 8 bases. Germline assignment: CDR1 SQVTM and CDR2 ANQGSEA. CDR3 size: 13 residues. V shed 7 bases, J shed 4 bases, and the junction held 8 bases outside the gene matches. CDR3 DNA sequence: TGCAGCGCGACAGGGGTAACTTTCACTGAAGCTTTCTTT. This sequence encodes CSATGVTFTEAFF.

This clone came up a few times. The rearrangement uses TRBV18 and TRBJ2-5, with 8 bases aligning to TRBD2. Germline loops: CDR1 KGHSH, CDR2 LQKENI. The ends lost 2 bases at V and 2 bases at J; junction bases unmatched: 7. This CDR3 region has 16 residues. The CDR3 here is CASSPRPSGSQETQYF. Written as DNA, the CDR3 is TGTGCCAGCTCACCAAGGCCTAGCGGGTCTCAAGAGACCCAGTACTTC.

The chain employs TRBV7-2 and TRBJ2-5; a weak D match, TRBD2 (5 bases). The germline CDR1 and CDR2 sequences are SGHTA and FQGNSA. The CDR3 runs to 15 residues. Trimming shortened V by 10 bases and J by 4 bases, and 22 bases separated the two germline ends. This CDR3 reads CATRRAAGLLETQYF. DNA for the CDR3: TGTGCCACCAGGCGAGCGGCAGGCCTTCTAGAGACCCAGTACTTC.

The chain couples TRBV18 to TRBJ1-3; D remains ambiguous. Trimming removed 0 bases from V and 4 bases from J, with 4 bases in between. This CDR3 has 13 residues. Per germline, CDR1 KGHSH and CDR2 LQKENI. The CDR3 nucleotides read TGTGCCAGCTCACCACCCTCCGGAAACACCATATATTTT. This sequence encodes CASSPPSGNTIYF.

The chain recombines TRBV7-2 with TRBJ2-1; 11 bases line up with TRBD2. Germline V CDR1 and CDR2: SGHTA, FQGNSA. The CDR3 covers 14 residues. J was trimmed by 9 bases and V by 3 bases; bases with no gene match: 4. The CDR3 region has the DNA TGTGCCAGCAGCTTCTTAGCGGGAGGGCTTGAGCAGTTCTTC. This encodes CASSFLAGGLEQFF.

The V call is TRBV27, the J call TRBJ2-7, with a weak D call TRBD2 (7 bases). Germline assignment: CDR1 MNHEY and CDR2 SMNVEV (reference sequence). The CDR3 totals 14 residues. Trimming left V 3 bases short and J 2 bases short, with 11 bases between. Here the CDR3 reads CASSFWGGPYEQYF. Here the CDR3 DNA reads TGTGCCAGCAGTTTTTGGGGGGGGCCCTACGAGCAGTACTTC.

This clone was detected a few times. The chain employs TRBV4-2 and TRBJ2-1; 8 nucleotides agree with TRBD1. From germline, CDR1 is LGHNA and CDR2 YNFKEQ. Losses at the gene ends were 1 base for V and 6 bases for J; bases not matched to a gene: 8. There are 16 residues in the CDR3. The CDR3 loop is CASSQADRELGNEQFF. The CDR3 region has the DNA TGTGCCAGCAGCCAAGCGGACAGGGAACTAGGCAATGAGCAGTTCTTC.

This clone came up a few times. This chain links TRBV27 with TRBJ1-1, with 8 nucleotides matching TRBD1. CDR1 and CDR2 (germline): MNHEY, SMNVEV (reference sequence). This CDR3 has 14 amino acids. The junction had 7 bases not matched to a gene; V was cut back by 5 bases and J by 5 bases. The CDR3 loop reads CASSADRGVTEAFF. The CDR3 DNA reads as TGTGCCAGCAGTGCAGACAGGGGAGTGACTGAAGCTTTCTTT.

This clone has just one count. In nucleotides, the CDR3 is TGTGCCAGCAGTTACCTGACTAGCGGGAGGTCCGATACGCAGTATTTT. This translates into CASSYLTSGRSDTQYF. V and J are TRBV6-6 and TRBJ2-3, with 13 bases aligning to TRBD2. Unmatched junction bases numbered 5, after V lost 2 bases and J lost 6 bases. The CDR3 covers 16 residues. Germline V lookup: CDR1 MNHNY, CDR2 SVGAGI (reference sequence).

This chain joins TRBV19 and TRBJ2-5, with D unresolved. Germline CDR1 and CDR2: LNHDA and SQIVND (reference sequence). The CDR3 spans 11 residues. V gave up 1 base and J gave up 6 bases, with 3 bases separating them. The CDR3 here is CASSIGQTQYF. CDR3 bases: TGTGCCAGTAGTATAGGGCAGACCCAGTACTTC.

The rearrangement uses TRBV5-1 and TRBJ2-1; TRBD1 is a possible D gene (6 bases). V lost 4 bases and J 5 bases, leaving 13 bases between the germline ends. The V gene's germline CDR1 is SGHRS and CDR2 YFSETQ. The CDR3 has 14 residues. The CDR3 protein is CASSDGTLHNEQFF. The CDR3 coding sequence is TGCGCCAGCAGCGACGGGACACTACACAATGAGCAGTTCTTC.

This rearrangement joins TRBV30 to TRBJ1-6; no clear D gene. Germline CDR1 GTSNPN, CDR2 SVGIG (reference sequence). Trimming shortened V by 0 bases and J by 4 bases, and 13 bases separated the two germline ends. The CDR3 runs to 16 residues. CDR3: CAWSVAGGFYNSPLHF. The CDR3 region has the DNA TGTGCCTGGAGTGTAGCTGGAGGATTTTATAATTCACCCCTCCACTTT.

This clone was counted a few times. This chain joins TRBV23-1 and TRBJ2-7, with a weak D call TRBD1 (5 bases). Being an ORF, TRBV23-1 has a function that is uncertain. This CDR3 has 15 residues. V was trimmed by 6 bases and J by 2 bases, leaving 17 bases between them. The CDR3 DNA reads TGCGCCAGCAGACCTCTCATGACAGTACCCTACGAGCAGTACTTC. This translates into CASRPLMTVPYEQYF.

The CDR3 bases are TGTGCCAGCAGCCCGCAGCCACTAGCGGCTTTAGCCAAAAACATTCAGTACTTC. Protein sequence: CASSPQPLAALAKNIQYF. The rearrangement links TRBV2 to TRBJ2-4; 8 nucleotides line up with TRBD2. This CDR3 has 18 amino acids. The V and J ends lost 6 bases and 0 bases, in that order; junction bases with no gene match: 13. Per germline, CDR1 SNHLY and CDR2 FYNNEI.

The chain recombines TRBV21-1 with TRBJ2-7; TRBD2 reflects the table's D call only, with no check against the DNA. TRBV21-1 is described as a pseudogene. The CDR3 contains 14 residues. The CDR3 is CASSKDGGRVEQYF. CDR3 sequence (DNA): TGTGCCAGCAGCAAAGATGGAGGGAGGGTCGAGCAGTACTTC.

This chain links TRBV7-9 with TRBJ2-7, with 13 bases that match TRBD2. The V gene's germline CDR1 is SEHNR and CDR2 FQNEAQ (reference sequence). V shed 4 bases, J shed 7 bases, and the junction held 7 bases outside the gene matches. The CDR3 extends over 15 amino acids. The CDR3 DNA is TGTGCCAGCAGCTCGAGACTAGCGGGAGGCGGGGAGCAGTACTTC. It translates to CASSSRLAGGGEQYF.

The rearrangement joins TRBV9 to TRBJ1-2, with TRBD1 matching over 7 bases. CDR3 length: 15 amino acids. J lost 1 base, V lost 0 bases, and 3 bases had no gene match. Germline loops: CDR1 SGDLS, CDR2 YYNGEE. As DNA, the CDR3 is TGTGCCAGCAGCGTAGGGACAGGCAATAACTATGGCTACACCTTC. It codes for CASSVGTGNNYGYTF.

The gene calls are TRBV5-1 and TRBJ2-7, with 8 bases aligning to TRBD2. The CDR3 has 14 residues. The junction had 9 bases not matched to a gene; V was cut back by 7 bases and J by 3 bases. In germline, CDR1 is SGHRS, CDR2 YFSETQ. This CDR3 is CASREAGADYEQYF. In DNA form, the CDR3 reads TGCGCCAGCCGGGAAGCGGGGGCCGACTACGAGCAGTACTTC.

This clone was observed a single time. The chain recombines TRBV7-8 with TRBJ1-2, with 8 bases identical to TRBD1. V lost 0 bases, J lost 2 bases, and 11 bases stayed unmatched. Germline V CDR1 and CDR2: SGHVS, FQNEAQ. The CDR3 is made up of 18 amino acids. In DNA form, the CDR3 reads TGTGCCAGCAGCTTAGCGCGGACAGGGCCCCTGAGGAACTATGGCTACACCTTC. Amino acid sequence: CASSLARTGPLRNYGYTF.

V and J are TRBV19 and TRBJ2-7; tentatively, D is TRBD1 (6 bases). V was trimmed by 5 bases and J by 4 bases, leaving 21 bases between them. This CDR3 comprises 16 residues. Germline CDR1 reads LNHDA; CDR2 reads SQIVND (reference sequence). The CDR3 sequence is CASSQTNTGIRYEQYF. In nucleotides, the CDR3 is TGTGCCAGTAGTCAAACAAATACAGGGATTCGGTACGAGCAGTACTTC.

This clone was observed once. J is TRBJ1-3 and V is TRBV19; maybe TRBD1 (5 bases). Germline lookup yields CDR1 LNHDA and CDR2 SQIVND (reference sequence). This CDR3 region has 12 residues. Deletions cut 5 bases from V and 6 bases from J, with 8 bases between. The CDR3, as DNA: TGTGCCAGTAGTGCCAGGGAAAACACCATATATTTT. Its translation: CASSARENTIYF.

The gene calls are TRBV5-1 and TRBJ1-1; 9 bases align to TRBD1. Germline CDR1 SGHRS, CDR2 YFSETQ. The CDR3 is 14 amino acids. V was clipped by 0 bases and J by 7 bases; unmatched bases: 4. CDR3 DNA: TGCGCCAGCAGCTTGGACAGGGGGCTCATTGAAGCTTTCTTT. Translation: CASSLDRGLIEAFF. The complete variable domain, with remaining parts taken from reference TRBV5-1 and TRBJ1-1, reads KAGVTQTPRYLIKTRGQQVTLSCSPISGHRSVSWYQQTPGQGLQFLFEYFSETQRNKGNFPGRFSGRQFSNSRSEMNVSTLELGDSALYLCASSLDRGLIEAFFGQGTRLTVV.